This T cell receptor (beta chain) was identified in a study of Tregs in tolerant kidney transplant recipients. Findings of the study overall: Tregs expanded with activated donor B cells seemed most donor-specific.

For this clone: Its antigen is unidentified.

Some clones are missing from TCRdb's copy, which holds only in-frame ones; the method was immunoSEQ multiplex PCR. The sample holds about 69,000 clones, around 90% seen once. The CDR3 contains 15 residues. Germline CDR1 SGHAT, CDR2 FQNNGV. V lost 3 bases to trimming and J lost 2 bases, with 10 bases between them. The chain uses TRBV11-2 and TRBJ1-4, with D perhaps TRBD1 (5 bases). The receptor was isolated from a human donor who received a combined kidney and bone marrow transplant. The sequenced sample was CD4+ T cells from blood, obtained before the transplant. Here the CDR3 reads CASSFQGGTNEKLFF. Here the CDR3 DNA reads TGTGCCAGCAGCTTTCAGGGTGGTACTAATGAAAAACTGTTTTTT.